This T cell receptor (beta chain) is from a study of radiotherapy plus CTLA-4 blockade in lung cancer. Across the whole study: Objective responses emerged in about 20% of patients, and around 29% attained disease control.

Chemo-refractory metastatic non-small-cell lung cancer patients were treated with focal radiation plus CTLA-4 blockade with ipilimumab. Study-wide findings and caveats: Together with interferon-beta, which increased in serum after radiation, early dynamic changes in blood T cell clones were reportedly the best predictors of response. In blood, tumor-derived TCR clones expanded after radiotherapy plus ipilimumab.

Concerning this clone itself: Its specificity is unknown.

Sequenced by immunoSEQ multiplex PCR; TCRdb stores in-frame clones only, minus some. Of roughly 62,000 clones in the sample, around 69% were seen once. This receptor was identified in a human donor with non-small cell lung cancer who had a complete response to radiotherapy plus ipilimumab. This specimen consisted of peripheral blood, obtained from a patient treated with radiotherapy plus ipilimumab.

The CDR3 DNA sequence: TGTGCCAGCTCACCCCTGAGCACAGGGGATCGAACTGAAGCTTTCTTT. Its protein is CASSPLSTGDRTEAFF. This chain links TRBV18 with TRBJ1-1; 7 bases map to TRBD1. This CDR3 has 16 residues. CDR1 is KGHSH and CDR2 is LQKENI in the germline V gene. J lost 5 bases, V lost 3 bases, and 12 bases had no gene match.